This TCR beta chain is from a study of T cells after yellow fever vaccination. Whole-study results and caveats: Researchers noted that a small share of clonotypes showed up in both CD4 and CD8 compartments.

This clonotype showed up just a few times. The antigen is not known. Via MiXCR, TCRdb re-called the 5' RACE reads, giving one row per CDR3 protein. This table has hundreds of thousands of distinct CDR3 sequences, roughly an eighth appearing once. Specimen: PBMCs, collected on the day of the yellow fever booster vaccination. The TCR comes from a man between 25 and 39 years old who received the YFV17D yellow fever vaccine.

The CDR3 nucleotides are TGCAGTGCTAGACGTCGCGGACTTTACAATGAGCAGTTCTTC. Its translation: CSARRRGLYNEQFF. The chain links TRBV20-1 to TRBJ2-1, with D maybe TRBD2 (5 bases). The CDR3 sequence is 14 residues long. CDR1 is DFQATT and CDR2 is SNEGSKA in the germline V gene (reference sequence). Trimming removed 2 bases from V and 4 bases from J, with 12 bases in between.